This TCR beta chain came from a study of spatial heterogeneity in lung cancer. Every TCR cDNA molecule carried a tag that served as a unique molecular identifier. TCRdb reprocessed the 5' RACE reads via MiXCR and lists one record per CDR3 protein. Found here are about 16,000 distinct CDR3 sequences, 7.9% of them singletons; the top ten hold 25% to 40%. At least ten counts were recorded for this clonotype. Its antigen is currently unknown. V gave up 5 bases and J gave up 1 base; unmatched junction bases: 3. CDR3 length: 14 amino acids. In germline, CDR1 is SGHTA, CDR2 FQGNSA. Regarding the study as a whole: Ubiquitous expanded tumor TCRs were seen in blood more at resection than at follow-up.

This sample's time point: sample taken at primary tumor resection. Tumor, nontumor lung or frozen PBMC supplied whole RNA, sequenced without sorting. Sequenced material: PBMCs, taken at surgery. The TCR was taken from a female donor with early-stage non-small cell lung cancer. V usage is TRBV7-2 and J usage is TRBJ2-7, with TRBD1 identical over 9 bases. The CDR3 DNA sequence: TGTGCCAGCAGCAAGGGACAGGGATCCTACGAGCAGTACTTC. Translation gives CASSKGQGSYEQYF. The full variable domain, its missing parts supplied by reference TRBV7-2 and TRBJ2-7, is GAGVSQSPSNKVTEKGKDVELRCDPISGHTALYWYRQSLGQGLEFLIYFQGNSAPDKSGLPSDRFSAERTGGSVSTLTIQRTQQEDSAVYLCASSKGQGSYEQYFGPGTRLTVT.